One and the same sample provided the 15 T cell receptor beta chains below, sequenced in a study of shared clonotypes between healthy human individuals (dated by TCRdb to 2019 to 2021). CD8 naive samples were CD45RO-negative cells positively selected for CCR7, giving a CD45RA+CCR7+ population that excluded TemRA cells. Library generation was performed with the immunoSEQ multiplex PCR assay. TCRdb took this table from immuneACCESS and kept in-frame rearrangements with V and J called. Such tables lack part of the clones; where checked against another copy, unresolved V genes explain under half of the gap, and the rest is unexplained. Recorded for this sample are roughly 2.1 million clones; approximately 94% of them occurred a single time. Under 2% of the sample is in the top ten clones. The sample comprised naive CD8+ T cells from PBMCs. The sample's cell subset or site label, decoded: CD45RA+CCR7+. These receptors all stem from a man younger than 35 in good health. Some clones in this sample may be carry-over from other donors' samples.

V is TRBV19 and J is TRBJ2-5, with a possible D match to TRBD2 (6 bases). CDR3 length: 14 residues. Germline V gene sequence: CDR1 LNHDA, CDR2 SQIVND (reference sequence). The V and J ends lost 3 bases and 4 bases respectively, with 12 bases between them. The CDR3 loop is CASSMWRDGETQYF. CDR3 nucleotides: TGTGCCAGTAGTATGTGGAGGGATGGAGAGACCCAGTACTTC.

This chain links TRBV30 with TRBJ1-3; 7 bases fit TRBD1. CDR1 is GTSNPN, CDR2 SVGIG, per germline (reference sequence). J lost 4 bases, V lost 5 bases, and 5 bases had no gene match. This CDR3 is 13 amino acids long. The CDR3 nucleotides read TGTGCCTGGGGAACAGGGGTCGGAAACACCATATATTTT. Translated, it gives CAWGTGVGNTIYF.

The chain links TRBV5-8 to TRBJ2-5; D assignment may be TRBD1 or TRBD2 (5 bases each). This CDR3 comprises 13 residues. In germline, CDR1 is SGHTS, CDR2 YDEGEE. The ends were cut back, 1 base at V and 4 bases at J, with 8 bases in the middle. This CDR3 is CASSLSGAETQYF. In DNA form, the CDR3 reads TGTGCCAGCAGCTTGTCCGGGGCAGAGACCCAGTACTTC.

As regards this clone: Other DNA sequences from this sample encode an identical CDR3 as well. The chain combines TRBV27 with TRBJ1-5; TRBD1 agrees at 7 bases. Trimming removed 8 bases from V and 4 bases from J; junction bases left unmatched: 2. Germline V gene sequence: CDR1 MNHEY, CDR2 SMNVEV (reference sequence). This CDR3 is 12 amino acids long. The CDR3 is CASQTGNQPQHF. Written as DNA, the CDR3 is TGTGCCAGCCAGACAGGGAATCAGCCCCAGCATTTT.

DNA for the CDR3: TGTGCCAGCAGTCCCGGATACCGGGACACTTTAAACTATGGCTACACCTTC. Translated: CASSPGYRDTLNYGYTF. This chain uses TRBV28 with TRBJ1-2; tentatively, D is TRBD1 (6 bases). This CDR3 region has 17 residues. V was shortened by 5 bases and J by 2 bases, with 21 bases between the two germline ends. Per the germline V gene, CDR1 is MDHEN and CDR2 is SYDVKM.

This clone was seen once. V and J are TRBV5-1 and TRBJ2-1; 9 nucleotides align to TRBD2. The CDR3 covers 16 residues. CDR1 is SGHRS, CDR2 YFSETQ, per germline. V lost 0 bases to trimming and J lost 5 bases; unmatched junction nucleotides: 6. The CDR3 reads CASSLVGGRANNEQFF. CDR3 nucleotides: TGCGCCAGCAGCTTGGTAGGCGGGAGGGCCAACAATGAGCAGTTCTTC.

In nucleotides, the CDR3 is TGCGCCAGCAGCATTTTTAAGCTAATGTGGGACAATGAGCAGTTCTTC. Protein sequence: CASSIFKLMWDNEQFF. The chain uses TRBV5-1 and TRBJ2-1; no reliable D call. This CDR3 spans 16 amino acids. V was pared by 4 bases and J by 5 bases, with 19 bases between. Germline V gene lookup returns CDR1 SGHRS and CDR2 YFSETQ.

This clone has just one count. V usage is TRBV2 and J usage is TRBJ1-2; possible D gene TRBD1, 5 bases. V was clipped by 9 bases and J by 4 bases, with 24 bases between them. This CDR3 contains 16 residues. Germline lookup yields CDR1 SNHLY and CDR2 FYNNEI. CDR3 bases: TGTGCCAGTACCAAACGGGACGGGGGTTGGGGCTATGGCTACACCTTC. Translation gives CASTKRDGGWGYGYTF.

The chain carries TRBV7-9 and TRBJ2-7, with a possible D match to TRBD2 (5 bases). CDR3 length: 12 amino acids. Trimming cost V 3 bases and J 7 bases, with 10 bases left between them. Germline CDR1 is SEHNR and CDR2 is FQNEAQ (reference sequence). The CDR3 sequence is CASSFGEREQYF. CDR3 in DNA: TGTGCCAGCAGCTTTGGGGAGAGGGAGCAGTACTTC.

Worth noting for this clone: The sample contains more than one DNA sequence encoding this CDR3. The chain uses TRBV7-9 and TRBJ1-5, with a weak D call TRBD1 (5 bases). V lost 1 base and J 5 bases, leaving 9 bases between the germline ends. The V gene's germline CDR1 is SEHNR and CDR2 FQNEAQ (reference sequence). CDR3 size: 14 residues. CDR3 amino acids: CASSLGGVYQPQHF. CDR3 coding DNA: TGTGCCAGCAGCTTAGGGGGGGTTTATCAGCCCCAGCATTTT. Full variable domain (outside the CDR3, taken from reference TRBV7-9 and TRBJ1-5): DTGVSQNPRHKITKRGQNVTFRCDPISEHNRLYWYRQTLGQGPEFLTYFQNEAQLEKSRLLSDRFSAERPKGSFSTLEIQRTEQGDSAMYLCASSLGGVYQPQHFGDGTRLSIL.

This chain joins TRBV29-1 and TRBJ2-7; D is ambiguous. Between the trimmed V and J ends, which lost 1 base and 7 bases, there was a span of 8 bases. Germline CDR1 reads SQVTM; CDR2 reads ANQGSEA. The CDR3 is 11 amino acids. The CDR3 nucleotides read TGCAGCGTTGAAGCGGGCGGAGAGCAGTACTTC. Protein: CSVEAGGEQYF.

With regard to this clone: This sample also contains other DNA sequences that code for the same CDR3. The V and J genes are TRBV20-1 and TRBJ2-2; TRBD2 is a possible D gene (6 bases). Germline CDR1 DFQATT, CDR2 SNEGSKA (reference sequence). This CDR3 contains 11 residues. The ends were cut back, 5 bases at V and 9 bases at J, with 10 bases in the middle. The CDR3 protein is CSAGLLRELFF. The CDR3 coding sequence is TGCAGTGCTGGACTATTAAGGGAGCTGTTTTTT.

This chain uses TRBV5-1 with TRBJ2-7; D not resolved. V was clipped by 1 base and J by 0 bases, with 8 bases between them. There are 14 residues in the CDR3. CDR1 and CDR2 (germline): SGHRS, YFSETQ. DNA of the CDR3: TGCGCCAGCAGCTTGCGCGGCTTCTCCTACGAGCAGTACTTC. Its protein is CASSLRGFSYEQYF.

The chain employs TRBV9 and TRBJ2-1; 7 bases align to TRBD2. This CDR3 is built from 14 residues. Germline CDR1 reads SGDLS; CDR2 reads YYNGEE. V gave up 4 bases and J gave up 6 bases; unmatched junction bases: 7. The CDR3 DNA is TGTGCCAGCAGCACAGGACTAGTCCGCAATGAGCAGTTCTTC. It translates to CASSTGLVRNEQFF.

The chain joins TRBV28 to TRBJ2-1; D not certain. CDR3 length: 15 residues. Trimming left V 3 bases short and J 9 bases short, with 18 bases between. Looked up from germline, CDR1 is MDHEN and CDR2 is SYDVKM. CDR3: CASSLPRGFIREQFF. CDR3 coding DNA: TGTGCCAGCAGTTTGCCACGCGGTTTTATCCGTGAGCAGTTCTTC.